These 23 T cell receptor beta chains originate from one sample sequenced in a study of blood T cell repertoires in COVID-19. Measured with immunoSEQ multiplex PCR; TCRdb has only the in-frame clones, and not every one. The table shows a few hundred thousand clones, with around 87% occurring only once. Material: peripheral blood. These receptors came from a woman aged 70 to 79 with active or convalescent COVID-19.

CDR3 sequence (DNA): TGTGCCAGCCCCGGGACAGGGATAGATACGCAGTATTTT. It codes for CASPGTGIDTQYF. The chain recombines TRBV19 with TRBJ2-3; TRBD1 matches 9 bases. The CDR3 loop spans 13 amino acids. The V and J ends lost 9 bases and 5 bases, in that order; junction bases with no gene match: 6. Germline values: CDR1 LNHDA, CDR2 SQIVND (reference sequence).

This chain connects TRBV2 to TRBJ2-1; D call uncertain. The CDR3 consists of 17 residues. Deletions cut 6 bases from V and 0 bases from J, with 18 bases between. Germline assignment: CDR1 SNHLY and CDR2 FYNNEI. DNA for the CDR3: TGTGCCAGCAGCTTAAGACTTCTCCTGAGCTCCTACAATGAGCAGTTCTTC. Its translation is CASSLRLLLSSYNEQFF.

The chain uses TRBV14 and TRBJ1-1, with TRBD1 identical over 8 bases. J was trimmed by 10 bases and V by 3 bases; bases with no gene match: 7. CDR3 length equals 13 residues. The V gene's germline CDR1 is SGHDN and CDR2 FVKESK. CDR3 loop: CASSHLTGGRAFF. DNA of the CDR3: TGTGCCAGCAGCCACCTAACAGGGGGTAGAGCTTTCTTT.

CDR3 amino acids: CASSLGRLLSPLHF. Here the CDR3 DNA reads TGTGCCAGCAGTTTGGGGAGACTTCTTTCACCCCTCCACTTT. The rearrangement joins TRBV6-5 to TRBJ1-6, with D unresolved. V lost 4 bases, J lost 9 bases, and 13 bases lay in between. The CDR3 runs 14 residues. Looked up from germline, CDR1 is MNHEY and CDR2 is SVGAGI.

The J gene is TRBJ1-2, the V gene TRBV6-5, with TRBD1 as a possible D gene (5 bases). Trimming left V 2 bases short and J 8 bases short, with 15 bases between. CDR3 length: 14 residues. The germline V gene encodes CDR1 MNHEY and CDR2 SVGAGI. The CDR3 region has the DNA TGTGCCAGCAGTTACATAAAAGGGGCCGGGGGCTACACCTTC. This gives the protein CASSYIKGAGGYTF.

The CDR3 nucleotides are TGTGCCAGCAGCCTACAGGGACAGCGGAACTCACCCCTCCACTTT. Amino acid sequence: CASSLQGQRNSPLHF. The chain is built from TRBV7-9 and TRBJ1-6; TRBD1 aligns across 7 bases. CDR3 length: 15 amino acids. V lost 5 bases and J lost 10; bases outside the gene matches: 11. CDR1 SEHNR and CDR2 FQNEAQ come from the germline V gene (reference sequence).

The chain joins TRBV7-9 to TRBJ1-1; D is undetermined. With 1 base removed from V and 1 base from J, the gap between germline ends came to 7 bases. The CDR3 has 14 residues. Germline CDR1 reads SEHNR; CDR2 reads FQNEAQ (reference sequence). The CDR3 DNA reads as TGTGCCAGCAGCTTAGTTGGGCAGAACACTGAAGCTTTCTTT. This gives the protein CASSLVGQNTEAFF.

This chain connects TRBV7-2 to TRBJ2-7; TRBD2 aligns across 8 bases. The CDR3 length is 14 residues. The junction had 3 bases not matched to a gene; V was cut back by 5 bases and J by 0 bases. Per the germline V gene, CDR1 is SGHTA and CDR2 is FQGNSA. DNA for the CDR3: TGTGCCAGCAGCCCGGGAGGGTCCTCCTACGAGCAGTACTTC. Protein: CASSPGGSSYEQYF. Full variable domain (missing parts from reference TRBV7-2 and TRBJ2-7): GAGVSQSPSNKVTEKGKDVELRCDPISGHTALYWYRQSLGQGLEFLIYFQGNSAPDKSGLPSDRFSAERTGGSVSTLTIQRTQQEDSAVYLCASSPGGSSYEQYFGPGTRLTVT.

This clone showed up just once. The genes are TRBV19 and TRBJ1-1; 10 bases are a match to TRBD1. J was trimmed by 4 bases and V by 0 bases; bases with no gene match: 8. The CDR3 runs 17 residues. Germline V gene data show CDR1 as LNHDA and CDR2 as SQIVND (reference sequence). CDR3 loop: CASSIDGQGGWSTEAFF. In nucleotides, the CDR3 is TGTGCCAGTAGTATAGACGGACAGGGGGGATGGTCCACTGAAGCTTTCTTT. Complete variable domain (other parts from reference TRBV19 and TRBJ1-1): DGGITQSPKYLFRKEGQNVTLSCEQNLNHDAMYWYRQDPGQGLRLIYYSQIVNDFQKGDIAEGYSVSREKKESFPLTVTSAQKNPTAFYLCASSIDGQGGWSTEAFFGQGTRLTVV.

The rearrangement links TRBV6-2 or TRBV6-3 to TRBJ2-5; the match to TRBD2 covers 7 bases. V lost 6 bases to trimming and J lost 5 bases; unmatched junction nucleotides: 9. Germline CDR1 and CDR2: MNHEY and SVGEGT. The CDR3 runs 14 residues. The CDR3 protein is CASSNLLGGETQYF. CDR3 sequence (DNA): TGTGCCAGCAGCAACCTCCTCGGGGGGGAGACCCAGTACTTC.

The CDR3 DNA is TGTGCCAGCAGCCAAGGAAGCACCGAAAAACTGTTTTTT. It specifies CASSQGSTEKLFF. The V gene is TRBV14, the J gene TRBJ1-4; D not certain. Germline V gene data show CDR1 as SGHDN and CDR2 as FVKESK. The CDR3 spans 13 residues. Trimming pared 1 base from V and 8 bases from J, leaving 8 bases between. Using reference TRBV14 and TRBJ1-4 for the parts outside the CDR3, the full variable domain is EAGVTQFPSHSVIEKGQTVTLRCDPISGHDNLYWYRRVMGKEIKFLLHFVKESKQDESGMPNNRFLAERTGGTYSTLKVQPAELEDSGVYFCASSQGSTEKLFFGSGTQLSVL.

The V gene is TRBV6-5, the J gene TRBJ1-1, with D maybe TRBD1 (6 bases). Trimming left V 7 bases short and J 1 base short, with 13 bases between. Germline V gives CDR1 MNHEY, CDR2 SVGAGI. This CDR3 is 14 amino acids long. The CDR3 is CASTRGTWNTEAFF. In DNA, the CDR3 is TGTGCCAGCACCAGAGGGACATGGAACACTGAAGCTTTCTTT.

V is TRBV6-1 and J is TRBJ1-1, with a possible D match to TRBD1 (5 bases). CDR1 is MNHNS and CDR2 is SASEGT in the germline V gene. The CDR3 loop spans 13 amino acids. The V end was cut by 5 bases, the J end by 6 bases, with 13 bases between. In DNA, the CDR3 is TGTGCCAGCAGTTCCAGGGCTTGGGCTGAAGCTTTCTTT. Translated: CASSSRAWAEAFF.

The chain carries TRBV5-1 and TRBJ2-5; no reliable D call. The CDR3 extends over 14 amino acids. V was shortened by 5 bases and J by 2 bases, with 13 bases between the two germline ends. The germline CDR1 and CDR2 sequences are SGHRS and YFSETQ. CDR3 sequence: CASSSRGFQETQYF. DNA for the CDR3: TGCGCCAGCAGTTCTAGAGGTTTTCAAGAGACCCAGTACTTC.

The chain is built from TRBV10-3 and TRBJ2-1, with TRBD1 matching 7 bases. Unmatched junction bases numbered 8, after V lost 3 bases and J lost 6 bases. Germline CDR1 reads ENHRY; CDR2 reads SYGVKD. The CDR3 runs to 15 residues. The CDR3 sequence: CAISERQGAVNEQFF. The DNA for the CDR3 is TGTGCCATCAGTGAACGACAGGGAGCCGTCAATGAGCAGTTCTTC.

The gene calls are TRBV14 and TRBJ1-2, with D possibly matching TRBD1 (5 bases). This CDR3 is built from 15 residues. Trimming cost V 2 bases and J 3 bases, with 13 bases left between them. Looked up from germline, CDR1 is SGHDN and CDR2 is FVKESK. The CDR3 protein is CASSQLTVTDYGYTF. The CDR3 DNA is TGTGCCAGCAGCCAACTGACAGTTACGGACTATGGCTACACCTTC.

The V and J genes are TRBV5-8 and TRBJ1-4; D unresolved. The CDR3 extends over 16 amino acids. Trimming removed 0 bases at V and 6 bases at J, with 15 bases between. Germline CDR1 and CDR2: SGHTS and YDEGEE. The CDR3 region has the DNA TGTGCCAGCAGCTTGGCCAGCGGGGTATTAGATGAAAAACTGTTTTTT. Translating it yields CASSLASGVLDEKLFF.

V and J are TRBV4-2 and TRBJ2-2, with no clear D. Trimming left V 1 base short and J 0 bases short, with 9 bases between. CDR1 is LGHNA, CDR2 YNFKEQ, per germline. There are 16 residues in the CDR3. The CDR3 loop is CASSQGNRANTGELFF. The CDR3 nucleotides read TGTGCCAGCAGCCAAGGAAATAGAGCGAACACCGGGGAGCTGTTTTTT.

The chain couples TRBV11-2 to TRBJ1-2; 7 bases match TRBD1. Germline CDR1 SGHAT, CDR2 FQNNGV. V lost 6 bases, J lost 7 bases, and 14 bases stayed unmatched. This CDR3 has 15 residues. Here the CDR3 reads CASRRPGQKRFGYTF. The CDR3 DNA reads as TGTGCCAGCAGGAGACCGGGACAGAAGCGGTTTGGCTACACCTTC.

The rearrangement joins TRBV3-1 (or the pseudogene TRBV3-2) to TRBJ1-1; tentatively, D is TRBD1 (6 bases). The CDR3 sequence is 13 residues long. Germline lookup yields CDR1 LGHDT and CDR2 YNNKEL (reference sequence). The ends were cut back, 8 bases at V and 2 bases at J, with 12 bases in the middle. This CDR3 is CASGGQQNTEAFF. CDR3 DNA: TGTGCCAGCGGCGGACAGCAAAACACTGAAGCTTTCTTT.

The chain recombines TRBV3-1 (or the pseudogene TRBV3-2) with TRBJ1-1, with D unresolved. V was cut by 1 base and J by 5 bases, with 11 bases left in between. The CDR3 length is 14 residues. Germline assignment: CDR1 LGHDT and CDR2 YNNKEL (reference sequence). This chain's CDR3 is CASSQGPRGTEAFF. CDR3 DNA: TGTGCCAGCAGCCAAGGGCCGAGAGGGACTGAAGCTTTCTTT.

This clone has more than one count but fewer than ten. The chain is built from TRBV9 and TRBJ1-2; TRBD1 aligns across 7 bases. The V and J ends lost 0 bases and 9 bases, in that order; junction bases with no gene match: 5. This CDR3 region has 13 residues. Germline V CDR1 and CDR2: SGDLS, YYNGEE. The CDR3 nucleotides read TGTGCCAGCAGCGTAGTAATGGACAGGAGCTACACCTTC. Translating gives CASSVVMDRSYTF.

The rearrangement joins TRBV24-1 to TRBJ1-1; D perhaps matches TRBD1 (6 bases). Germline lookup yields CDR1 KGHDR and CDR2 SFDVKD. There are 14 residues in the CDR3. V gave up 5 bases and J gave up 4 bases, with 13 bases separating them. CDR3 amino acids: CATSAPGDGTEAFF. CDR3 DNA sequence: TGTGCCACCAGTGCACCAGGGGATGGCACTGAAGCTTTCTTT.